The clone carrying this TCR beta chain showed up just a few times. These data belong to a study of patients and donors after allogeneic stem cell transplantation. From the RT-PCR reads, TCRdb called clonotypes with MiXCR, one entry per CDR3 protein. The sample has under 200,000 distinct CDR3 sequences; 30% are singletons. Germline loops: CDR1 MNHEY, CDR2 SVGAGI. V dropped 2 bases and J dropped 7 bases, with 11 bases sitting between them. The length of the CDR3 is 13 residues. The rearrangement links TRBV6-5 to TRBJ1-2, with D maybe TRBD1 (5 bases). The receptor comes from a human donor who was either an allogeneic HSCT recipient or a stem cell or donor lymphocyte infusion donor (not recorded which). It is not recorded whose cells these are; they may come from a transplant donor. The sample comprised blood, either unsorted or a sorted T cell fraction (not recorded which). The CDR3 spells CASSYGGTPGYTF. DNA of the CDR3: TGTGCCAGCAGTTACGGGGGGACCCCTGGCTACACCTTC.